A selection of T cell receptor beta chains follows, all from one sample in a study of shared clonotypes between healthy human individuals. Sequencing was performed with immunoSEQ multiplex PCR; in TCRdb, only in-frame clones are kept and a portion is missing. This table holds some 2.1 million clones, 85% to 95% found once. Source material: naive CD8+ T cells sorted from blood. The receptors here all came from a man between 18 and 29 years old in good health. CDR3s include the opening cysteine and the closing phenylalanine or tryptophan. Fields, in order: J gene, V gene, clone size, D gene, CDR3 protein, CDR3 DNA. D genes are given only for firm matches. Some rows have no size entry. The others give once, few or many, or a class for an expanded clone.

TRBJ1-1 TRBV13 . . CASSFAMNTEAFF TGTGCCAGCAGCTTTGCCATGAACACTGAAGCTTTCTTT
TRBJ1-2 TRBV21-1 . . CASSKAGKSLLDYGYTF TGTGCCAGCAGCAAAGCAGGGAAGTCACTATTGGACTATGGCTACACCTTC
TRBJ2-2 TRBV7-6 . TRBD2 CASSFSGGINTGELFF TGTGCCAGCAGCTTTAGCGGGGGGATCAACACCGGGGAGCTGTTTTTT
TRBJ2-5 TRBV13 . . CASSLEGERRKETQYF TGTGCCAGCAGCTTAGAGGGGGAACGGCGAAAAGAGACCCAGTACTTC
TRBJ1-1 TRBV10-3 . TRBD1 CAMGQGDTEAFF TGTGCCATGGGACAGGGGGACACTGAAGCTTTCTTT
TRBJ1-1 TRBV7-9 . TRBD1 CASSSYRGLDTEAFF TGTGCCAGCAGCTCATACAGGGGGTTGGACACTGAAGCTTTCTTT
TRBJ2-6 TRBV7-8 . TRBD1 CASSLAGGQDDSGANVLTF TGTGCCAGCAGCTTAGCCGGGGGACAGGATGACTCTGGGGCCAACGTCCTGACTTTC
TRBJ2-7 TRBV6-1 once TRBD2 CASRPGLTTYEQYF TGTGCCAGCAGGCCGGGACTAACGACCTACGAGCAGTACTTC
TRBJ1-4 TRBV4-3 . . CASSRQSNEKLFF TGCGCCAGCAGCCGCCAGAGTAATGAAAAACTGTTTTTT
TRBJ2-7 TRBV27 few . CASRTGYEQYF TGTGCCAGCAGGACGGGCTACGAGCAGTACTTC
TRBJ1-2 TRBV27 . . CASSNSGTGNYGYTF TGTGCCAGCAGTAATTCCGGGACCGGTAACTATGGCTACACCTTC
TRBJ1-2 TRBV9 . . CASSVSSGGIYGYTF TGTGCCAGCAGCGTAAGCTCTGGGGGCATTTATGGCTACACCTTC
TRBJ2-7 TRBV13 once . CASSFQGSYEQYF TGTGCCAGCAGCTTTCAGGGAAGCTACGAGCAGTACTTC
TRBJ1-2 TRBV11-2 . TRBD1 CASSFLGTGLTKYGYTF TGTGCCAGCAGCTTTTTAGGGACAGGGTTAACTAAGTATGGCTACACCTTC
TRBJ2-3 TRBV29-1 . TRBD1 CSNRGISTDTQYF TGCAGCAACAGGGGGATCAGCACAGATACGCAGTATTTT
TRBJ2-5 TRBV29-1 . . CSVEVPGFYEVETQYF TGCAGCGTTGAAGTGCCGGGGTTCTACGAAGTGGAGACCCAGTACTTC
TRBJ1-4 TRBV4-3 once TRBD1 CASSQDRDRGHPGEKLFF TGCGCCAGCAGCCAAGATCGGGACAGAGGCCATCCGGGTGAAAAACTGTTTTTT
TRBJ2-7 TRBV7-9 . TRBD2 CASSSGLAGGHEQYF TGTGCCAGCAGCTCAGGACTAGCGGGGGGCCACGAGCAGTACTTC
TRBJ1-5 TRBV30 . . CAWSGRGAERGNQPQHF TGTGCCTGGAGTGGACGGGGGGCGGAGCGGGGCAATCAGCCCCAGCATTTT
TRBJ2-7 TRBV7-2 . TRBD2 CASSIAGFSYEQYF TGTGCCAGCAGTATAGCGGGTTTCTCCTACGAGCAGTACTTC
TRBJ2-1 TRBV5-1 . . CASSLGSYNEQFF TGCGCCAGCAGCTTAGGCAGCTACAATGAGCAGTTCTTC
TRBJ2-5 TRBV25-1 . TRBD1 CASGGRGDRDQEAQYF TGTGCCAGCGGGGGCAGGGGGGACAGGGACCAAGAGGCCCAGTACTTC
TRBJ2-7 TRBV4-2 once . CASSQATSYEQYF TGTGCCAGCAGCCAAGCTACCTCCTACGAGCAGTACTTC
TRBJ2-5 TRBV7-9 . . CASSLDDRFQETQYF TGTGCCAGCAGCTTGGATGACAGATTCCAAGAGACCCAGTACTTC
TRBJ2-2 TRBV4-1 once . CASSQVMVHGELFF TGCGCCAGCAGCCAAGTTATGGTGCACGGGGAGCTGTTTTTT
TRBJ2-7 TRBV29-1 . . CSVEEGGNPYEQYF TGCAGCGTTGAAGAAGGGGGTAACCCCTACGAGCAGTACTTC
TRBJ2-2 TRBV30 . . CAWSYLHAGELFF TGTGCCTGGAGTTACCTGCACGCCGGGGAGCTGTTTTTT
TRBJ2-7 TRBV18 . . CASSPGLVTGSSYEQYF TGTGCCAGCTCACCTGGCTTGGTAACAGGCAGCTCCTACGAGCAGTACTTC
TRBJ1-2 TRBV6-1 . . CASSENRAGYTF TGTGCCAGCAGTGAGAACAGGGCTGGCTACACCTTC
TRBJ2-2 TRBV4-1 . TRBD1 CASSLAQGVGELFF TGCGCCAGCAGCCTGGCACAGGGGGTCGGGGAGCTGTTTTTT
TRBJ2-7 TRBV6-1 . . CASWGTYSYEQYF TGTGCCAGCTGGGGCACCTACTCCTACGAGCAGTACTTC
TRBJ2-7 TRBV13 . TRBD2 CASSLRSGRFSYEQYF TGTGCCAGCAGCCTCCGGAGCGGGAGGTTCTCCTACGAGCAGTACTTC
TRBJ2-7 TRBV14 . . CASSQARKNEQYF TGTGCCAGCAGCCAAGCGAGAAAGAACGAGCAGTACTTC
TRBJ2-5 TRBV7-9 once . CASSFHDWGETQYF TGTGCCAGCAGCTTTCACGACTGGGGAGAGACCCAGTACTTC
TRBJ1-6 TRBV30 . TRBD1 CAWSVQGSPNSPLHF TGTGCCTGGAGTGTACAGGGGTCGCCGAATTCACCCCTCCACTTT
TRBJ1-1 TRBV7-9 . . CASSLSGAIMNTEAFF TGTGCCAGCAGCTTATCAGGGGCCATCATGAACACTGAAGCTTTCTTT
TRBJ2-3 TRBV5-1 . . CASSLDGSLTDTQYF TGCGCCAGCAGCTTGGACGGGAGTTTGACAGATACGCAGTATTTT
TRBJ2-5 TRBV9 . TRBD1 CASSRTGLQETQYF TGTGCCAGCAGCCGGACAGGGCTACAAGAGACCCAGTACTTC
TRBJ2-1 TRBV10-2 once TRBD2 CASSEWLAGALNEQFF TGCGCCAGCAGTGAGTGGCTAGCGGGGGCACTTAATGAGCAGTTCTTC
TRBJ2-3 TRBV7-9 . TRBD1 CASSSFTGTGVPDTQYF TGTGCCAGCAGCTCCTTTACCGGGACAGGGGTGCCAGATACGCAGTATTTT
TRBJ2-7 TRBV7-9 . . CASSFGPGTYEQYF TGTGCCAGCAGCTTTGGGCCAGGGACCTACGAGCAGTACTTC
TRBJ1-4 TRBV9 . . CASSPRGGGENEKLFF TGTGCCAGCAGCCCTCGTGGCGGGGGGGAAAATGAAAAACTGTTTTTT
TRBJ2-7 TRBV7-8 . TRBD2 CASSLALASGRYEQYF TGTGCCAGCAGCTTAGCCCTGGCTAGCGGACGCTACGAGCAGTACTTC
TRBJ2-1 TRBV4-3 . . CASSQDSESNEQFF TGCGCCAGCAGCCAAGATTCGGAGAGCAATGAGCAGTTCTTC
TRBJ2-3 TRBV7-2 once . CASRPNAGFNTQYF TGTGCCAGCAGACCAAACGCGGGGTTTAATACGCAGTATTTT
TRBJ2-4 TRBV7-8 . . CASSRLGGGDIQYF TGTGCCAGCAGCCGGCTTGGCGGAGGGGACATTCAGTACTTC
TRBJ1-1 TRBV27 once . CASRGLGAEAFF TGTGCCAGCAGGGGGCTTGGGGCTGAAGCTTTCTTT
TRBJ2-7 TRBV19 . . CASSTRDGTPYEQYF TGTGCCAGTAGTACAAGGGACGGAACCCCCTACGAGCAGTACTTC
TRBJ2-2 TRBV7-6 . . CASSFGGVKTGELFF TGTGCCAGCAGCTTCGGCGGAGTTAAGACCGGGGAGCTGTTTTTT
TRBJ1-6 TRBV6-5 . . CASSFAIADNSPLHF TGTGCCAGCAGTTTTGCGATAGCGGATAATTCACCCCTCCACTTT
TRBJ1-5 TRBV7-6 . . CASSLENQPQHF TGTGCCAGCAGCTTAGAAAATCAGCCCCAGCATTTT
TRBJ2-3 TRBV10-3 . . CAIGSGGAETDTQYF TGTGCCATTGGGTCTGGGGGGGCGGAGACAGATACGCAGTATTTT
TRBJ1-6 TRBV7-9 . TRBD1 CASSRDSNNSPLHF TGTGCCAGCAGCCGGGACAGTAATAATTCACCCCTCCACTTT